The rows below give T cell receptor beta chains drawn from one sample of a study of cytomegalovirus exposure and HLA in healthy donors. Sequencing was performed with immunoSEQ multiplex PCR; in TCRdb, only in-frame clones are kept and a portion is missing. The data show 55,000 to 85,000 clones, about 95% seen once. Material: PBMCs. These receptors originate from a woman between 18 and 29 years old in good health and CMV-seronegative. Both conserved end residues are trimmed from each CDR3.

TRBJ1-1,TRBV11-2,ASSFRDEAF
TRBJ2-7,TRBV13,ASSPRGQGTDEQY
TRBJ1-2,TRBV7-9,ASSLVGQGGLYGYT
TRBJ2-1,TRBV4-3,ASSQDSASQQF
TRBJ2-3,TRBV7-9,ASSSWAGTDTQY
TRBJ2-1,TRBV7-6,ASRKLRSSGTNNEQF
TRBJ2-5,TRBV7-2,ASSLGTSGGAEETQY
TRBJ2-1,TRBV4-1,ANSQETGLSYNEQF
TRBJ2-2,TRBV9,ASSWGGDTGELF
TRBJ2-3,TRBV2,ASSEPGLAVSTDTQY
TRBJ1-2,TRBV11-2,ASSPDRGYGYT
TRBJ2-4,TRBV29-1,SPYVGGLAKNIQY
TRBJ2-1,TRBV13,ASSSTISGRAHNEQF
TRBJ2-7,TRBV6-1,ASSETAGGPEEQY
TRBJ2-5,TRBV6-1,ASRVVYGRETQY
TRBJ2-2,TRBV5-4,ASSPGQGLTGELF
TRBJ2-3,TRBV30,AWSVHAGVELDTQY
TRBJ2-2,TRBV7-9,ASSLGLAGRTGELF
TRBJ2-1,TRBV2,ASSVGNEQF
TRBJ2-2,TRBV7-2,ASSLYRGLYTGELF
TRBJ2-1,TRBV15,ATSLGSEQF
TRBJ2-1,TRBV4-3,ASSQANEQF
TRBJ2-1,TRBV10-3,ASYPGIRDEQF
TRBJ2-3,TRBV7-3,ASSLSGLDTQY
TRBJ1-3,TRBV28,ASTTGGQVVFSGNTIY
TRBJ2-3,TRBV6-4,ASSEEGGPDTQY
TRBJ2-5,TRBV7-9,ASSRRDQETQY
TRBJ1-5,TRBV6-5,ASRHPGQPQH
TRBJ1-4,TRBV6-4,ASGQLNEKLF
TRBJ2-5,TRBV2,ASSDPGGRRGQETQY
TRBJ2-2,TRBV7-6,AGTGTGANTGELF
TRBJ2-4,TRBV13,ASSGGRGNIQY
TRBJ2-1,TRBV6-6,ASSYEAQRSEQF
TRBJ2-2,TRBV27,ASSRERGLAGPGELF
TRBJ1-1,TRBV6-5,ASFGTEAF